The 32 T cell receptor beta chains in this list originate from one sample, sequenced in a study of chemoradiotherapy in HPV16-positive cancers. Produced via immunoSEQ multiplex PCR; TCRdb's table is partial and in-frame only. Of 40,000 to 65,000 clones detected, under 95% appear once; the ten largest clones hold around 3.5%. The sample consisted of blood, taken from a patient who underwent chemoradiotherapy. These TCRs come from a human donor with HPV-associated anogenital cancer.

This clone came up once. This rearrangement joins TRBV6-1 to TRBJ2-7; TRBD1 matches at 10 bases. CDR1 is MNHNS, CDR2 SASEGT, per germline. J was trimmed by 4 bases and V by 5 bases; bases with no gene match: 2. This CDR3 is built from 13 residues. The CDR3 spells CASSRDRGYEQYF. The CDR3 nucleotides are TGTGCCAGCAGTCGGGACAGGGGTTACGAGCAGTACTTC.

This clone came up a few times. The V gene is TRBV2, the J gene TRBJ2-1, with 8 bases fitting TRBD2. Trimming removed 6 bases from V and 6 bases from J; junction bases left unmatched: 16. CDR3 size: 17 residues. Germline loops: CDR1 SNHLY, CDR2 FYNNEI. The CDR3 DNA follows: TGTGCCAGCAGCTCGGGACTAGGGGCCCCCATAGGCAATGAGCAGTTCTTC. Translating gives CASSSGLGAPIGNEQFF.

This clone has just one count. V gene TRBV11-2 combines with J gene TRBJ2-7; 7 nucleotides align to TRBD1. J lost 0 bases, V lost 3 bases, and 5 bases had no gene match. Germline CDR1 and CDR2: SGHAT and FQNNGV. The CDR3 spans 15 residues. The CDR3: CASSFPRQGSYEQYF. The CDR3 bases are TGTGCCAGCAGCTTCCCCCGACAGGGCTCCTACGAGCAGTACTTC.

DNA for the CDR3: TGTGCCAGCAGCGAAACAGCAACCCCTGGAAACACCATATATTTT. Its translation: CASSETATPGNTIYF. The chain has TRBV9 and TRBJ1-3, with D hard to call. The germline CDR1 and CDR2 sequences are SGDLS and YYNGEE. V was shortened by 3 bases and J by 2 bases, with 12 bases between the two germline ends. The CDR3 extends over 15 amino acids.

The rearrangement links TRBV11-2 to TRBJ1-1; 8 bases agree with TRBD1. V trimming: 1 base; J trimming: 3 bases; junction bases outside the gene matches: 1. The CDR3 totals 14 residues. Germline loops: CDR1 SGHAT, CDR2 FQNNGV. In nucleotides, the CDR3 is TGTGCCAGCAGCTTAGCAGGGGGCCACACTGAAGCTTTCTTT. Protein sequence: CASSLAGGHTEAFF.

The chain carries TRBV28 and TRBJ2-2; 10 bases fit TRBD1. The CDR3 has 17 residues. Germline-derived CDR1 and CDR2 are MDHEN and SYDVKM. V was clipped by 8 bases and J by 5 bases; unmatched bases: 14. CDR3 sequence: CASLDEDRGVWTGELFF. The CDR3 region has the DNA TGTGCCAGCCTTGACGAGGACAGGGGGGTATGGACCGGGGAGCTGTTTTTT. Full variable domain (rest looked up from reference TRBV28 and TRBJ2-2): DVKVTQSSRYLVKRTGEKVFLECVQDMDHENMFWYRQDPGLGLRLIYFSYDVKMKEKGDIPEGYSVSREKKERFSLILESASTNQTSMYLCASLDEDRGVWTGELFFGEGSRLTVL.

This clone was found once. The chain employs TRBV7-6 and TRBJ1-2; tentatively, D is TRBD1 (5 bases). Germline CDR1 reads SGHVS; CDR2 reads FNYEAQ. The CDR3 extends over 17 amino acids. Trimming pared 4 bases from V and 1 base from J, leaving 19 bases between. The CDR3 DNA reads as TGTGCCAGCAGCTCTTCGACTCCCTCGGGACTTAACTATGGCTACACCTTC. Translation gives CASSSSTPSGLNYGYTF.

The chain joins TRBV14 to TRBJ2-5, with D unclear. V was shortened by 1 base and J by 5 bases, with 14 bases between the two germline ends. CDR3 length: 15 amino acids. From germline, CDR1 is SGHDN and CDR2 FVKESK. The CDR3 reads CASSQVQSYTETQYF. For the CDR3, the DNA is TGTGCCAGCAGCCAAGTCCAGAGCTACACGGAGACCCAGTACTTC.

This clone was seen a single time. The CDR3, as DNA: TGTGCCAGCAGAGGGACAGTCTCCTACGAGCAGTACTTC. Translation: CASRGTVSYEQYF. V usage is TRBV28 and J usage is TRBJ2-7; 7 bases line up with TRBD1. The V segment lost 6 bases and the J segment 0 bases; nucleotides outside the gene matches: 2. Germline V CDR1 and CDR2: MDHEN, SYDVKM. The CDR3 is 13 residues long.

V gene TRBV14 combines with J gene TRBJ1-1, with D unclear. CDR1 SGHDN and CDR2 FVKESK come from the germline V gene. The V end lost 6 bases, the J end lost 4 bases, and 9 bases lay between the germline ends. The CDR3 length is 12 residues. DNA for the CDR3: TGTGCCAGCAGTCCGTCCGGCACTGAAGCTTTCTTT. It is translated as CASSPSGTEAFF.

V usage is TRBV4-1 and J usage is TRBJ1-1; D is perhaps TRBD1 (5 bases). This CDR3 is 14 amino acids long. Trimming took 0 bases from V and 7 from J, leaving 12 bases between them. Germline CDR1 reads MGHRA; CDR2 reads YSYEKL. DNA for the CDR3: TGCGCCAGCAGCCAAGATTCTCGGGGGAGTGAAGCTTTCTTT. This codes for CASSQDSRGSEAFF.

The chain couples TRBV11-2 to TRBJ2-5; D is ambiguous. CDR3 length equals 15 residues. The germline V and J ends were trimmed by 3 bases and 3 bases, with 14 bases remaining between them. CDR1 and CDR2 (germline): SGHAT, FQNNGV. In nucleotides, the CDR3 is TGTGCCAGCAGCTTCTCCCCGAGTGGTGAAGAGACCCAGTACTTC. This gives the protein CASSFSPSGEETQYF.

This clone has more than one count but fewer than ten. V gene TRBV11-1 combines with J gene TRBJ2-7; D unresolved. Looked up from germline, CDR1 is SGHAT and CDR2 is FQDESV (reference sequence). The CDR3 runs to 12 residues. The V and J ends lost 4 bases and 6 bases respectively, with 10 bases between them. CDR3 residues: CASSSPSREQYF. DNA of the CDR3: TGTGCCAGCAGCTCACCCTCCCGCGAGCAGTACTTC.

The chain is built from TRBV7-6 and TRBJ2-5; perhaps D is TRBD1 or TRBD2 (7 bases each). Trimming removed 5 bases at V and 4 bases at J, with 17 bases between. This CDR3 is built from 15 residues. Germline V gene data show CDR1 as SGHVS and CDR2 as FNYEAQ. CDR3: CASSQGGRGTETQYF. Written as DNA, the CDR3 is TGTGCCAGCAGCCAGGGGGGGAGGGGAACAGAGACCCAGTACTTC.

The chain couples TRBV18 to TRBJ1-4, with D possibly TRBD1 on 5 matching bases. Trimming took 6 bases from V and 3 from J, leaving 20 bases between them. Germline V CDR1 and CDR2: KGHSH, LQKENI. The CDR3 totals 17 residues. CDR3 in DNA: TGTGCCAGCTCCCTCGAGGGGACTGGGATCCCTAATGAAAAACTGTTTTTT. Translation gives CASSLEGTGIPNEKLFF.

The chain couples TRBV10-2 to TRBJ2-7; no clear D gene. V lost 3 bases, J lost 4 bases, and 16 bases lay in between. Germline CDR1 is WSHSY and CDR2 is SAAADI. The CDR3 consists of 15 residues. In DNA, the CDR3 is TGCGCCAGCAGTGATGGTCAGGCTCTCACGTACGAGCAGTACTTC. Protein product: CASSDGQALTYEQYF.

The chain combines TRBV5-1 with TRBJ2-3; the match to TRBD1 covers 8 bases. The CDR3 is 15 amino acids. From germline, CDR1 is SGHRS and CDR2 YFSETQ. With 0 bases clipped from V and 4 bases from J, the junction kept 4 bases outside the gene matches. CDR3 coding DNA: TGCGCCAGCAGCTTGGCCTTACAGGGGGCAGATACGCAGTATTTT. It encodes CASSLALQGADTQYF.

This clone was detected only a few times. The rearrangement joins TRBV7-8 to TRBJ1-5; D is unclear. Germline V gene lookup returns CDR1 SGHVS and CDR2 FQNEAQ. The CDR3 contains 12 residues. Deletions cut 1 base from V and 7 bases from J, with 5 bases between. The DNA for the CDR3 is TGTGCCAGCAGCTTAGGCCGGCAGCCCCAGCATTTT. It encodes CASSLGRQPQHF.

This rearrangement joins TRBV10-3 to TRBJ1-2; possible D gene TRBD1, 6 bases. V was clipped by 3 bases and J by 2 bases, with 10 bases between them. The CDR3 extends over 14 amino acids. CDR1 and CDR2 (germline): ENHRY, SYGVKD. The CDR3, as DNA: TGTGCCATCAGTGATCACAGGGACAACTATGGCTACACCTTC. Protein: CAISDHRDNYGYTF.

This clone was recorded only once. The CDR3 reads CASSLTRSTGELFF. The DNA of the CDR3 is TGTGCCAGCAGCTTAACTAGAAGCACCGGGGAGCTGTTTTTT. This sequence joins TRBV7-2 and TRBJ2-2, with a tentative D call TRBD2 (5 bases). With 2 bases removed from V and 4 bases from J, the gap between germline ends came to 8 bases. CDR1 and CDR2 (germline): SGHTA, FQGNSA. This CDR3 is built from 14 residues.

V usage is TRBV6-5 and J usage is TRBJ1-2; tentative D call: TRBD1 (6 bases). The germline V gene has CDR1 MNHEY and CDR2 SVGAGI. The V end was cut by 6 bases, the J end by 8 bases, with 16 bases between. The CDR3 has 13 amino acids. CDR3: CASRRGRGDGYTF. CDR3 nucleotide sequence: TGTGCCAGCAGAAGGGGGAGGGGGGACGGCTACACCTTC.

The CDR3 reads CAWTIPGQGAIGNQPQHF. The CDR3 nucleotides are TGTGCCTGGACTATTCCGGGACAGGGGGCAATTGGGAATCAGCCCCAGCATTTT. The rearrangement links TRBV30 to TRBJ1-5; TRBD1 matches 12 bases. Unmatched junction bases numbered 14, after V lost 4 bases and J lost 4 bases. This CDR3 has 18 amino acids. The germline gives CDR1 GTSNPN, CDR2 SVGIG (reference sequence).

The V call is TRBV7-2, the J call TRBJ2-3; 10 positions agree with TRBD2. The V segment lost 5 bases and the J segment 5 bases; nucleotides outside the gene matches: 7. Germline-derived CDR1 and CDR2 are SGHTA and FQGNSA. The CDR3 totals 15 residues. CDR3 protein: CASSPGLAIGDTQYF. DNA for the CDR3: TGTGCCAGCAGCCCGGGACTAGCGATCGGAGATACGCAGTATTTT.

J is TRBJ2-5 and V is TRBV19, with D perhaps TRBD2 (6 bases). The V gene's germline CDR1 is LNHDA and CDR2 SQIVND (reference sequence). There are 13 residues in the CDR3. Trimming stripped 1 base from V and 5 bases from J, with 8 bases between. CDR3 DNA sequence: TGTGCCAGTAGTATAGGCGGGGCGGAGACCCAGTACTTC. Its translation is CASSIGGAETQYF. The whole variable domain, remainder taken from reference TRBV19 and TRBJ2-5, is DGGITQSPKYLFRKEGQNVTLSCEQNLNHDAMYWYRQDPGQGLRLIYYSQIVNDFQKGDIAEGYSVSREKKESFPLTVTSAQKNPTAFYLCASSIGGAETQYFGPGTRLLVL.

The V call is TRBV15, the J call TRBJ1-4; D perhaps matches TRBD1 (5 bases). V shed 5 bases and J shed 12 bases, with 22 bases lying between them. The length of the CDR3 is 15 residues. Looked up from germline, CDR1 is LNHNV and CDR2 is YYDKDF (reference sequence). CDR3: CATSSLARGPEELFF. The CDR3 nucleotides are TGTGCCACCAGCTCTTTAGCGAGGGGCCCCGAGGAACTGTTTTTT. The variable domain in full, with the rest retrieved from reference TRBV15 and TRBJ1-4, is DAMVIQNPRYQVTQFGKPVTLSCSQTLNHNVMYWYQQKSSQAPKLLFHYYDKDFNNEADTPDNFQSRRPNTSFCFLDIRSPGLGDTAMYLCATSSLARGPEELFFGSGTQLSVL.

The chain links TRBV5-1 to TRBJ2-3, with TRBD2 matching 8 bases. V lost 6 bases to trimming and J lost 0 bases; unmatched junction nucleotides: 3. Germline CDR1 is SGHRS and CDR2 is YFSETQ. The CDR3 runs 14 residues. Here the CDR3 DNA reads TGCGCCAGCAAAGCGGGAGCCAGCACAGATACGCAGTATTTT. Translated, it gives CASKAGASTDTQYF.

The genes are TRBV5-5 and TRBJ2-1, with TRBD1 matching over 8 bases. J gave up 4 bases and V 4 bases, and 4 bases lay outside the gene matches. Per germline, CDR1 SGHKS and CDR2 YYEKEE (reference sequence). The CDR3 totals 14 residues. CDR3 region: CASSGDRNYNEQFF. The CDR3 bases are TGTGCCAGCAGCGGGGACAGGAATTACAATGAGCAGTTCTTC.

This sequence joins TRBV7-9 and TRBJ1-1, with D perhaps matching TRBD1 (6 bases). The CDR3 totals 13 residues. Per germline, CDR1 SEHNR and CDR2 FQNEAQ (reference sequence). The V gene lost 1 base and the J gene lost 6 bases, with 9 bases spanning the gap. Written as DNA, the CDR3 is TGTGCCAGCAGCTTAGAACAGGGATCTGAAGCTTTCTTT. Its protein is CASSLEQGSEAFF.

This clone has a single count. This chain joins TRBV19 and TRBJ2-5; D gene uncertain. Germline V gene data show CDR1 as LNHDA and CDR2 as SQIVND (reference sequence). Trimming removed 2 bases at V and 0 bases at J, with 22 bases between. CDR3 size: 19 residues. Written as DNA, the CDR3 is TGTGCCAGTAGTATATTTCCCTTAACGAGGCAGCCGTACCAAGAGACCCAGTACTTC. It specifies CASSIFPLTRQPYQETQYF.

The gene calls are TRBV4-2 and TRBJ1-6; TRBD1 matches 8 bases. The ends lost 0 bases at V and 9 bases at J; junction bases unmatched: 7. This CDR3 comprises 16 residues. Germline V gene data show CDR1 as LGHNA and CDR2 as YNFKEQ. This CDR3 reads CASSQDSGQGSSPLHF. The DNA of the CDR3 is TGTGCCAGCAGCCAAGATAGCGGACAGGGAAGTTCACCCCTCCACTTT.

The V and J genes are TRBV5-1 and TRBJ1-1, with 8 bases fitting TRBD1. The junction had 3 bases not matched to a gene; V was cut back by 3 bases and J by 5 bases. This CDR3 comprises 13 residues. CDR1 and CDR2 from the germline V gene are SGHRS and YFSETQ. The CDR3 region has the DNA TGCGCCAGCAGCTGGGACAGGTTAACTGAAGCTTTCTTT. Protein: CASSWDRLTEAFF. The full variable domain, in which reference TRBV5-1 and TRBJ1-1 provide the parts outside the CDR3, is KAGVTQTPRYLIKTRGQQVTLSCSPISGHRSVSWYQQTPGQGLQFLFEYFSETQRNKGNFPGRFSGRQFSNSRSEMNVSTLELGDSALYLCASSWDRLTEAFFGQGTRLTVV.

The chain couples TRBV2 to TRBJ1-5; D ambiguous. Germline CDR1 SNHLY, CDR2 FYNNEI. Trimming removed 1 base from V and 2 bases from J, with 15 bases in between. This CDR3 region has 17 residues. The CDR3 DNA reads as TGTGCCAGCAGTGAAGAAGGGAGGGTGGTGGGCAATCAGCCCCAGCATTTT. Its protein product is CASSEEGRVVGNQPQHF.